The text below deals with one TCR beta chain. The assay was immunoSEQ multiplex PCR, and TCRdb's table has in-frame clones only and misses some. The table shows a few million clones, with approximately 90% occurring only once. This specimen comes from a study of shared clonotypes between healthy human individuals. Germline V lookup: CDR1 SGHRS, CDR2 YFSETQ. The CDR3 loop spans 14 amino acids. Trimming removed 3 bases at V and 3 bases at J, with 9 bases between. The sequence was collected from a young man in good health. The genes are TRBV5-1 and TRBJ2-2; D unresolved. Sequenced sample: naive CD4+ T cells sorted from blood. Noted subset: CD45RA+ positively selected. The CDR3 nucleotides read TGCGCCAGCAGCTGGGTCGGGTACACCGGGGAGCTGTTTTTT. Protein: CASSWVGYTGELFF. The full variable domain, in which reference TRBV5-1 and TRBJ2-2 provide the parts outside the CDR3, is KAGVTQTPRYLIKTRGQQVTLSCSPISGHRSVSWYQQTPGQGLQFLFEYFSETQRNKGNFPGRFSGRQFSNSRSEMNVSTLELGDSALYLCASSWVGYTGELFFGEGSRLTVL.